These 10 T cell receptor beta chains were all obtained from the same sample, sequenced in a study of memory CD4+ T cells and cytomegalovirus serostatus. Data came from immunoSEQ multiplex PCR; TCRdb stores just in-frame clones and leaves some out. This sample has approximately 61,000 clones, with 80% to 85% found just once. Single viable CD3+CD4+CD8-CD45RO+ cells were sorted as the memory CD4+ T cells. The source material was memory CD4+ T cells from blood. These receptors were taken from an adult in good health and CMV-seronegative.

V gene TRBV10-1 combines with J gene TRBJ2-1; the match to TRBD2 covers 10 bases. Germline lookup yields CDR1 WNHNN and CDR2 SYGVQD (reference sequence). This CDR3 is 14 amino acids long. V lost 6 bases to trimming and J lost 6 bases; unmatched junction nucleotides: 5. DNA of the CDR3: TGCGCCAGCAGCGAAGCGGGGGGGCCCAATGAGCAGTTCTTC. Translated, it gives CASSEAGGPNEQFF.

The CDR3 sequence is CASSLGAGDVLDTQYF. CDR3 nucleotide sequence: TGTGCCAGCAGCTTGGGGGCAGGGGATGTGCTAGATACGCAGTATTTT. The chain recombines TRBV5-6 with TRBJ2-3, with a tentative D call TRBD1 (6 bases). The length of the CDR3 is 16 residues. Germline CDR1 SGHDT, CDR2 YYEEEE. V lost 0 bases and J lost 5, with 16 bases in between. Using reference TRBV5-6 and TRBJ2-3 for the parts outside the CDR3, the full variable domain is DAGVTQSPTHLIKTRGQQVTLRCSPKSGHDTVSWYQQALGQGPQFIFQYYEEEERQRGNFPDRFSGHQFPNYSSELNVNALLLGDSALYLCASSLGAGDVLDTQYFGPGTRLTVL.

This chain uses TRBV6-6 with TRBJ1-2; D is possibly TRBD1 (5 bases). Trimming cost V 2 bases and J 5 bases, with 9 bases left between them. There are 13 residues in the CDR3. Looked up from germline, CDR1 is MNHNY and CDR2 is SVGAGI (reference sequence). This chain's CDR3 is CASSYKTEYGYTF. The CDR3 nucleotides read TGTGCCAGCAGTTACAAGACAGAATATGGCTACACCTTC.

The chain's CDR3 is CASRGVDQQFF. In DNA form, the CDR3 reads TGTGCCAGCAGGGGGGTCGATCAGCAGTTCTTC. The chain carries TRBV7-8 and TRBJ2-1; D tentatively reads TRBD1 or TRBD2 (5 bases each). The CDR3 is 11 amino acids. From germline, CDR1 is SGHVS and CDR2 FQNEAQ. The V end lost 6 bases, the J end lost 11 bases, and 11 bases lay between the germline ends.

The chain joins TRBV4-2 to TRBJ2-7; 13 bases are shared with TRBD2. The V gene end was trimmed by 5 bases and the J gene end by 0 bases; junction bases not matched to a gene: 16. This CDR3 has 20 residues. The V gene's germline CDR1 is LGHNA and CDR2 YNFKEQ. The CDR3: CASSSRRITGTSGTSYEQYF. CDR3 sequence (DNA): TGTGCCAGCAGCTCTCGACGAATAACCGGGACTAGCGGGACCTCCTACGAGCAGTACTTC.

This rearrangement joins TRBV18 to TRBJ1-2, with 8 bases identical to TRBD1. V was clipped by 5 bases and J by 5 bases; unmatched bases: 10. This CDR3 is built from 15 residues. Germline loops: CDR1 KGHSH, CDR2 LQKENI. The CDR3 is CASSGGQGSGYGYTF. The CDR3 nucleotides read TGTGCCAGCTCAGGCGGACAGGGATCAGGGTATGGCTACACCTTC.

This chain connects TRBV6-5 to TRBJ1-1, with TRBD1 as a possible D gene (5 bases). The CDR3 loop spans 13 amino acids. Germline CDR1 reads MNHEY; CDR2 reads SVGAGI. V lost 4 bases to trimming and J lost 11 bases, with 17 bases between them. CDR3 sequence (DNA): TGTGCCAGCAGTTCCACAGGAGCCCTTATGGCTTTCTTT. It yields the protein CASSSTGALMAFF.

V gene TRBV6-1 combines with J gene TRBJ2-7; perhaps TRBD2 as D (6 bases). CDR1 and CDR2 (germline): MNHNS, SASEGT. This CDR3 has 15 amino acids. Deletions cut 5 bases from V and 3 bases from J, with 17 bases between. Written as DNA, the CDR3 is TGTGCCAGCAGTCTTGCCCACCGGGACTTCTACGAGCAGTACTTC. It encodes CASSLAHRDFYEQYF.

This chain joins TRBV4-1 and TRBJ1-1, with a weak D call TRBD1 (6 bases). The CDR3 covers 15 residues. Trimming stripped 3 bases from V and 4 bases from J, with 15 bases between. CDR1 is MGHRA, CDR2 YSYEKL, per germline. The CDR3 loop reads CASSHITRGTTEAFF. The CDR3 DNA is TGCGCCAGCAGCCACATTACGAGGGGGACCACTGAAGCTTTCTTT.

Only one count was recorded for this clone. This chain joins TRBV2 and TRBJ2-1, with D perhaps being TRBD1 or TRBD2 (5 bases each). Germline V gives CDR1 SNHLY, CDR2 FYNNEI. This CDR3 has 14 residues. V was pared by 6 bases and J by 7 bases, with 16 bases between. CDR3 residues: CASRPGTRENEQFF. DNA for the CDR3: TGTGCCAGCAGGCCAGGGACGAGGGAAAATGAGCAGTTCTTC. Full variable domain (outside the CDR3, taken from reference TRBV2 and TRBJ2-1): EPEVTQTPSHQVTQMGQEVILRCVPISNHLYFYWYRQILGQKVEFLVSFYNNEISEKSEIFDDQFSVERPDGSNFTLKIRSTKLEDSAMYFCASRPGTRENEQFFGPGTRLTVL.